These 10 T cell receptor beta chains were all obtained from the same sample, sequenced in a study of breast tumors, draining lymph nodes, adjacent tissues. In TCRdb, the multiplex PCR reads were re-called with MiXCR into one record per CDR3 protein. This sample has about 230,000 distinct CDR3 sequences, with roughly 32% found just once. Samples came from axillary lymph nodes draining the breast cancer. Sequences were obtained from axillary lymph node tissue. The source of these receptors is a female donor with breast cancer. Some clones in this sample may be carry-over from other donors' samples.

CDR3 loop: CASRIGTISNQPQHF. The CDR3, as DNA: TGTGCCAGCAGAATCGGGACAATCAGCAATCAGCCCCAGCATTTT. V is TRBV11-3 and J is TRBJ1-5; weak D call: TRBD1 (6 bases). Germline V CDR1 and CDR2: SGHNT, YENEEA. The V end lost 6 bases, the J end lost 1 base, and 13 bases lay between the germline ends. The length of the CDR3 is 15 residues.

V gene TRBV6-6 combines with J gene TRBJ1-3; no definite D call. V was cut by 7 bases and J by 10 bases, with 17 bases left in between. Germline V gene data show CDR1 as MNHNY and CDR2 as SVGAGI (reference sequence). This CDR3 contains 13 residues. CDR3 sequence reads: CASTGTTGATIYF. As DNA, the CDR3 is TGTGCCAGCACCGGAACAACGGGAGCAACCATATATTTT.

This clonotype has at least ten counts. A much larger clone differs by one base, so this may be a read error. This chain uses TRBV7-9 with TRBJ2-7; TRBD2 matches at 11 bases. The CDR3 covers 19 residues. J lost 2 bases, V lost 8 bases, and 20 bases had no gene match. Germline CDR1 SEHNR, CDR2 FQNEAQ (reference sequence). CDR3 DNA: TGTGCCAGCGGATATGCCGTGGGGCTAGCGGGAGGTCGGCCCTACGAGCAGTACTTC. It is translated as CASGYAVGLAGGRPYEQYF.

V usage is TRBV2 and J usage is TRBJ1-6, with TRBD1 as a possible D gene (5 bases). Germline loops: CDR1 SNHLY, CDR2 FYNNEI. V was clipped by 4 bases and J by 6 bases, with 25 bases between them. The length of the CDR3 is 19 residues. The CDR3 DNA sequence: TGTGCCAGCAGTGCTAGGACGACCCGGACTCACGGGGGTAATTCACCCCTCCACTTT. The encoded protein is CASSARTTRTHGGNSPLHF.

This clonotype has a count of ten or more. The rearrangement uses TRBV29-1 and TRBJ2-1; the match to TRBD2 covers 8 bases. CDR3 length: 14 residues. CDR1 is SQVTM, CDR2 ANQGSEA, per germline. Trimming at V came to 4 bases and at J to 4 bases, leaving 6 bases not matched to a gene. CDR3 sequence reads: CSVVNSGKYNEQFF. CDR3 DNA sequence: TGCAGCGTTGTTAATAGCGGGAAGTACAATGAGCAGTTCTTC.

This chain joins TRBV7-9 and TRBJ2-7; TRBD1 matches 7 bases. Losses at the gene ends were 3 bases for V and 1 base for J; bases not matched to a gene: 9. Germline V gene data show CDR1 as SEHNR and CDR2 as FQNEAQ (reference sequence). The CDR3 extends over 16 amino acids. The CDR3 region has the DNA TGTGCCAGCAGCTTGACAGGGTCGGGCCCATCCTACGAGCAGTACTTC. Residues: CASSLTGSGPSYEQYF.

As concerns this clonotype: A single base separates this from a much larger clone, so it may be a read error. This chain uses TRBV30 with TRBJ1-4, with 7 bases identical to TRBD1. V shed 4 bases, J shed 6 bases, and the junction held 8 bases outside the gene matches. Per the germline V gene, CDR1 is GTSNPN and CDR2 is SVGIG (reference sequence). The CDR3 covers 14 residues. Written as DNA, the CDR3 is TGTGCCTGGAATGTCGGACAGGACTATGAAAAACTGTTTTTT. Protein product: CAWNVGQDYEKLFF.

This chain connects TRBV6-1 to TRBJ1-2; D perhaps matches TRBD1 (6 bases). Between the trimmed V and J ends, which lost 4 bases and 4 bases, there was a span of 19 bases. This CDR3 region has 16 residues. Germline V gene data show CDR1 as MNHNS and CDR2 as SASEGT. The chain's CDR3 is CASSAISRGVGYGYTF. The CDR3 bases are TGTGCCAGCAGTGCAATTTCCAGGGGAGTCGGCTATGGCTACACCTTC.

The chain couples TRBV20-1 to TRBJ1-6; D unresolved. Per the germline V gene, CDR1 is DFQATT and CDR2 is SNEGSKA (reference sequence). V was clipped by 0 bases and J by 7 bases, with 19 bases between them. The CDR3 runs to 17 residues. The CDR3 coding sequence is TGCAGTGCTAGAGATTCGTCCCCCCGGGCGGAAAATTCACCCCTCCACTTT. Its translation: CSARDSSPRAENSPLHF.

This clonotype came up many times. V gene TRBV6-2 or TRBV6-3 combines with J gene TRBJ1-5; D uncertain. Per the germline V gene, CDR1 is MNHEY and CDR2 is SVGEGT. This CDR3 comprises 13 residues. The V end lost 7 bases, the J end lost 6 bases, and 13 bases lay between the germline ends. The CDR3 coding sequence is TGTGCCAGCAAAATGGATCAGGCTCAGCCCCAGCATTTT. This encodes CASKMDQAQPQHF.